The rows below give T cell receptor beta chains drawn from one sample of a study of human T cells and chemical hapten exposure. TCRdb used MiXCR to reprocess the RACE reads, holding one entry per CDR3 protein. Here the sample spans over 300,000 distinct CDR3 sequences, 5.1% being singletons. Sequencing was performed on whole blood, taken in connection with sensitization to the hapten diphenylcyclopropenone (DPC). The receptors originated from a woman aged 50 to 60 with alopecia areata. Some clones in this sample may be carry-over from other donors' samples. Both conserved end residues are part of each CDR3. Each record gives: clone size, J gene, D gene, V gene, CDR3 DNA, CDR3 protein. The D gene is left open where the match is weak. Expanded clones get a size class; other rows say once, few or many, or leave the size out.

abundance: many
j_gene: TRBJ2-1
d_gene: .
v_gene: TRBV6-2/TRBV6-3
CDR3nt: TGTGCCAGCAGTTCGGACCCTCGGGGTGAGCAGTTCTTC
CDR3aa: CASSSDPRGEQFF

abundance: many
j_gene: TRBJ2-1
d_gene: TRBD2
v_gene: TRBV7-8
CDR3nt: TGTGCCAGCAGCTTCCCGGGACTAGCGTCGGATGAGCAGTTCTTC
CDR3aa: CASSFPGLASDEQFF

abundance: many
j_gene: TRBJ1-5
d_gene: .
v_gene: TRBV14
CDR3nt: TGTGCCAGCAGCCAAGGAGAACGGGGGCCCCAGCATTTT
CDR3aa: CASSQGERGPQHF

abundance: .
j_gene: TRBJ2-7
d_gene: .
v_gene: TRBV6-6
CDR3nt: TGTGCCAGCAGCCGCGTCGCGGGGCGAGAACCCTACGAGCAGTACTTC
CDR3aa: CASSRVAGREPYEQYF

abundance: .
j_gene: TRBJ1-6
d_gene: .
v_gene: TRBV5-1
CDR3nt: TGCGCCAGCAGCTTGGAACAGCCTAATTCACCCCTCCACTTT
CDR3aa: CASSLEQPNSPLHF

abundance: .
j_gene: TRBJ2-7
d_gene: .
v_gene: TRBV7-9
CDR3nt: TGTGCCAGCAGCTCCCGGTCGTACCCCCGGGGCATATTAAGGGAGCAGTACTTC
CDR3aa: CASSSRSYPRGILREQYF

abundance: few
j_gene: TRBJ1-1
d_gene: .
v_gene: TRBV19
CDR3nt: TGTGCCAGTACTCCCCGACAGGAGAAGGGAACTGAAGCTTTCTTT
CDR3aa: CASTPRQEKGTEAFF

abundance: .
j_gene: TRBJ1-5
d_gene: .
v_gene: TRBV5-5
CDR3nt: TGTGCCAGCAGCTTGGGGGAAAATAGCAATCAGCCCCAGCATTTT
CDR3aa: CASSLGENSNQPQHF

abundance: many
j_gene: TRBJ2-6
d_gene: .
v_gene: TRBV6-5
CDR3nt: TGTGCCAGCAGTTACTCCCAGAGCTCTGGGGCCAACGTCCTGACTTTC
CDR3aa: CASSYSQSSGANVLTF

abundance: few
j_gene: TRBJ1-1
d_gene: .
v_gene: TRBV20-1
CDR3nt: TGCAGTGCTAGAGATCGTCCGGTGTTTATGAACACTGAAGCTTTCTTT
CDR3aa: CSARDRPVFMNTEAFF

abundance: .
j_gene: TRBJ1-1
d_gene: .
v_gene: TRBV28
CDR3nt: TGTGCCAGCAGTTTATGGGGACGGATGAACACTGAAGCTTTCTTT
CDR3aa: CASSLWGRMNTEAFF

abundance: many
j_gene: TRBJ2-7
d_gene: .
v_gene: TRBV28
CDR3nt: TGTGCCAGCAGTTTTGCGCAGACCTACGAGCAGTACTTC
CDR3aa: CASSFAQTYEQYF

abundance: many
j_gene: TRBJ2-1
d_gene: .
v_gene: TRBV7-9
CDR3nt: TGTGCCAGCAGCCTGGGGGCTAGCGGAAATGAGCAGTTCTTC
CDR3aa: CASSLGASGNEQFF

abundance: .
j_gene: TRBJ1-5
d_gene: .
v_gene: TRBV12-3/TRBV12-4
CDR3nt: TGTGCCAGCAGTTTATGGGTCGGGGATAGCAATCAGCCCCAGCATTTT
CDR3aa: CASSLWVGDSNQPQHF

abundance: few
j_gene: TRBJ1-6
d_gene: .
v_gene: TRBV19
CDR3nt: TGTGCCAGTAGTATAGGGTCTGGCGGGCAGGCCCTAACACCCCTCCACTTT
CDR3aa: CASSIGSGGQALTPLHF

abundance: many
j_gene: TRBJ2-1
d_gene: TRBD2
v_gene: TRBV5-1
CDR3nt: TGCGCCAGCAGGGCTAGCGGAGAGCAGTTCTTC
CDR3aa: CASRASGEQFF

abundance: many
j_gene: TRBJ2-7
d_gene: TRBD2
v_gene: TRBV3-1
CDR3nt: TGTGCCAGCAGCCCAACTAGCGGGAGCGCCTACGAGCAGTACTTC
CDR3aa: CASSPTSGSAYEQYF